This entry describes one T cell receptor beta chain. V was clipped by 1 base and J by 8 bases, with 5 bases between them. CDR3 length: 12 amino acids. Germline V CDR1 and CDR2: SEHNR, FQNEAQ (reference sequence). This entry belongs to a study of T cell repertoires in cytomegalovirus infection. TCRdb processed the reads anew with MiXCR; each CDR3 protein has one entry. The sample holds about 190,000 distinct CDR3 sequences, under 30% seen once. This chain links TRBV7-9 with TRBJ1-4; no clear D. The clonotype was recovered from a human donor in good health (CMV status not recorded). Some clones in this sample may be carry-over from other donors' samples. The specimen sequenced was PBMCs. The CDR3 bases are TGTGCCAGCAGCTTAGTGGACGAAAAACTGTTTTTT. Translating gives CASSLVDEKLFF. Full variable domain (outside the CDR3, taken from reference TRBV7-9 and TRBJ1-4): DTGVSQNPRHKITKRGQNVTFRCDPISEHNRLYWYRQTLGQGPEFLTYFQNEAQLEKSRLLSDRFSAERPKGSFSTLEIQRTEQGDSAMYLCASSLVDEKLFFGSGTQLSVL.